The TCR beta chain under discussion was sequenced for a study of T-cell reconstitution after alpha-beta-depleted transplantation in children. Construction of the TCRbeta library involved unique molecular identifiers. TCRdb analysed the PCR reads with MiXCR anew, one entry per CDR3 protein. The sample carries 100,000 to 120,000 distinct CDR3 sequences, about a tenth recorded once. This clonotype has at least ten counts. CDR3 length: 13 amino acids. V lost 7 bases to trimming and J lost 8 bases; unmatched junction nucleotides: 12. CDR1 SQVTM and CDR2 ANQGSEA come from the germline V gene. Sequenced here: PBMCs from the stem cell graft donor, sampled from the stem cell graft. This chain joins TRBV29-1 and TRBJ1-2; 8 bases agree with TRBD1. This sequence was found in a human donor who donated a stem cell graft to a child with acute lymphoblastic leukemia. CDR3 in DNA: TGCAGCGCCTGGGGACAGGACGACGGAGGCTACACCTTC. Amino acid sequence: CSAWGQDDGGYTF.